This record covers a single T cell receptor beta chain. Antigen specificity is unknown. Measured with immunoSEQ multiplex PCR; TCRdb has only the in-frame clones, and not every one. The sample has roughly 60,000 clones; 70% to 90% are singletons. The record originates from a study of PD-1 blockade in classical Hodgkin lymphoma. Study-level background: Nivolumab dosing for patients was 3 mg/kg, administered intravenously every 2 weeks.

Every single patient, without exception, relapsed after autologous stem cell transplantation, and brentuximab vedotin exposure varied. Study results and limitations: Any patient who commenced nivolumab under 1 year after ASCT was excluded. Unlike CD8+ TCR diversity, which did not rise significantly by C4D1, CD4+ TCR diversity did. Newly diagnosed patients had baseline TCR diversity that was reportedly lower than that of healthy donors.

The receptor was isolated from a human donor with classical Hodgkin lymphoma. Source: peripheral blood mononuclear cells (PBMCs), taken before the second cycle of nivolumab.

As DNA, the CDR3 is TGCAGCGTTACCGACAGGTACTACACCGGGGAGCTGTTTTTT. This translates into CSVTDRYYTGELFF. V and J are TRBV29-1 and TRBJ2-2; possible D gene TRBD1, 6 bases. The CDR3 loop spans 14 amino acids. Germline loops: CDR1 SQVTM, CDR2 ANQGSEA. V was trimmed by 5 bases and J by 3 bases, leaving 13 bases between them.